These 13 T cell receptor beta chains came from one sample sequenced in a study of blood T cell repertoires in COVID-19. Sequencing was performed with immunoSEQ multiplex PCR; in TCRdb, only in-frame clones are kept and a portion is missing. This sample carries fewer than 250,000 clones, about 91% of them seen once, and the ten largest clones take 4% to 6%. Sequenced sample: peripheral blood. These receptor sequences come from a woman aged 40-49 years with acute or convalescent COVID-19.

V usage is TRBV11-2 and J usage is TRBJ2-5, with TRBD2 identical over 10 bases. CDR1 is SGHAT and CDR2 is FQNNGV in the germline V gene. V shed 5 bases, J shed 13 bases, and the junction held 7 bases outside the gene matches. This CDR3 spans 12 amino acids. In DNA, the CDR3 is TGTGCCAGCAGCATAAGCGGGGGGGCTATGTACTTC. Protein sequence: CASSISGGAMYF.

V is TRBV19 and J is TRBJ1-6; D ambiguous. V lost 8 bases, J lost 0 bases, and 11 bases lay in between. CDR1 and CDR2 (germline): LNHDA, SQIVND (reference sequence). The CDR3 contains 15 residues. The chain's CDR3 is CASGRESSYNSPLHF. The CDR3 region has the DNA TGTGCCAGTGGACGGGAGAGCTCCTATAATTCACCCCTCCACTTT.

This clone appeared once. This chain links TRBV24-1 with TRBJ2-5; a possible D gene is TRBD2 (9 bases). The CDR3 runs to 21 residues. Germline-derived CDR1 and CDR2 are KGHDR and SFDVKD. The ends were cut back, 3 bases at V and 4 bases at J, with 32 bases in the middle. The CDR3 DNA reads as TGTGCCACCAGTGATGGACTCTGGACAGGGCAAGGAGCGGGGGGCCGAGAGACCCAGTACTTC. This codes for CATSDGLWTGQGAGGRETQYF.

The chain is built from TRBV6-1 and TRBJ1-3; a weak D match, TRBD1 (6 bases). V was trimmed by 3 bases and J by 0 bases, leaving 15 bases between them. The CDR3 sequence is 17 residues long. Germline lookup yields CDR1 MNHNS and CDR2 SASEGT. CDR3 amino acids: CASSERGMGSSGNTIYF. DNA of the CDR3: TGTGCCAGCAGTGAGAGGGGGATGGGGAGCTCTGGAAACACCATATATTTT.

The CDR3 bases are TGTGCCAGCACCCCCCCATACTATGGCTACACCTTC. This sequence encodes CASTPPYYGYTF. This sequence joins TRBV7-2 and TRBJ1-2; no clear D gene. Trimming pared 7 bases from V and 3 bases from J, leaving 9 bases between. Germline CDR1 reads SGHTA; CDR2 reads FQGNSA. The CDR3 covers 12 residues.

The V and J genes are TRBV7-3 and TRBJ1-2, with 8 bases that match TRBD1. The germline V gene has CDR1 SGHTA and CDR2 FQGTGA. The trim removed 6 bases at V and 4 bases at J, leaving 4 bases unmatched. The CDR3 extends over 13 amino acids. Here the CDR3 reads CASSLTGGYGYTF. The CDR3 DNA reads TGTGCCAGCAGTCTCACAGGGGGCTATGGCTACACCTTC. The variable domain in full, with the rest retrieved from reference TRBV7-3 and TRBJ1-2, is GAGVSQTPSNKVTEKGKYVELRCDPISGHTALYWYRQSLGQGPEFLIYFQGTGAADDSGLPNDRFFAVRPEGSVSTLKIQRTERGDSAVYLCASSLTGGYGYTFGSGTRLTVV.

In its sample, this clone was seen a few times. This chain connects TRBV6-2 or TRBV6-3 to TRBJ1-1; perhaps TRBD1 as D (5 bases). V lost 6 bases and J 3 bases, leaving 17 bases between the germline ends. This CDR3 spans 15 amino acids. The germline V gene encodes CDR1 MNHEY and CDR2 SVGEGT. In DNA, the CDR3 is TGTGCCAGCAGCCCGGGTCAGGGAATGGACACTGAAGCTTTCTTT. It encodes CASSPGQGMDTEAFF.

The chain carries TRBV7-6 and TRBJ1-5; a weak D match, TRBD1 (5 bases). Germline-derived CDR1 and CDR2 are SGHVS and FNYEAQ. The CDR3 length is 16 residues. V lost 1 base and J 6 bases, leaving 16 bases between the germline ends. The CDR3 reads CASSLEGGGEGQPQHF. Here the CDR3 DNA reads TGTGCCAGCAGCTTAGAAGGCGGGGGTGAAGGTCAGCCCCAGCATTTT.

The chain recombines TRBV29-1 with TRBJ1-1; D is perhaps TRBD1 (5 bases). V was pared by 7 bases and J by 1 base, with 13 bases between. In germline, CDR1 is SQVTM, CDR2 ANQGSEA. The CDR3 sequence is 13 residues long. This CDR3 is CSAAGLQNTEAFF. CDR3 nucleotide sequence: TGCAGCGCCGCGGGACTCCAGAACACTGAAGCTTTCTTT.

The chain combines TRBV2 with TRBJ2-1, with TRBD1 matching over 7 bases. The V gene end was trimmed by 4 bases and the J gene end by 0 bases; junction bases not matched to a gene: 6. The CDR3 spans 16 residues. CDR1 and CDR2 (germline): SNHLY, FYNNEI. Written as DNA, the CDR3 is TGTGCCAGCAGTGGAGGGGGCCTCCCCTCCTACAATGAGCAGTTCTTC. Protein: CASSGGGLPSYNEQFF.

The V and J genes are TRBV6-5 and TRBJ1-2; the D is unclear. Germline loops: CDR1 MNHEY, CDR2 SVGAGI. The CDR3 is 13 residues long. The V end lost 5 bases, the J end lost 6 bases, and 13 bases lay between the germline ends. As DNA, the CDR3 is TGTGCCAGCAGTCCAAGGCCAGGCCATGGCTACACCTTC. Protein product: CASSPRPGHGYTF.

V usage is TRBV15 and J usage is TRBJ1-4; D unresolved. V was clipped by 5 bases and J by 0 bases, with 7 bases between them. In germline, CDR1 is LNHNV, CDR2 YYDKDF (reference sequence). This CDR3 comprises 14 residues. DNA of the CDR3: TGTGCCACCAGCTCGGGAGCAACTAATGAAAAACTGTTTTTT. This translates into CATSSGATNEKLFF.

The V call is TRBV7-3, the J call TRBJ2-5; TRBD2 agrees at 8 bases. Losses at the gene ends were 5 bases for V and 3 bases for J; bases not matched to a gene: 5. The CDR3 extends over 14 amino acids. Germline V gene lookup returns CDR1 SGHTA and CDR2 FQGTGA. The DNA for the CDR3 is TGTGCCAGCAGCCCTCCGGGACTAGAAGAGACCCAGTACTTC. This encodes CASSPPGLEETQYF.